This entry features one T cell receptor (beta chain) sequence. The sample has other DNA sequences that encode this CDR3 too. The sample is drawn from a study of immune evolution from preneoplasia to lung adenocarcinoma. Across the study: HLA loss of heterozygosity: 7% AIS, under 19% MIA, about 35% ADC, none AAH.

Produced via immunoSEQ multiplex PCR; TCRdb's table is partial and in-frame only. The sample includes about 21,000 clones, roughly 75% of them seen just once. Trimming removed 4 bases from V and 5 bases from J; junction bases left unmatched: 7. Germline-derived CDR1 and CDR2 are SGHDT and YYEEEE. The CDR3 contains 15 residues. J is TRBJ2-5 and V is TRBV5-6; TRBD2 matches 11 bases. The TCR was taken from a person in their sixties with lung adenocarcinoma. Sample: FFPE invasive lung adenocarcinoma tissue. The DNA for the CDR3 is TGTGCCAGCAGCCTTCTAGCGGGAGGACGGGAGACCCAGTACTTC. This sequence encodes CASSLLAGGRETQYF.